These 25 T cell receptor beta chains share one sample of origin, sequenced in a study of neoadjuvant anti-PD-1 for oral cavity cancer. The time point is: after neoadjuvant nivolumab, at surgical resection. Data came from immunoSEQ multiplex PCR; TCRdb stores just in-frame clones and leaves some out. This sample has 68,000 or so clones; about 85% occur once, and the top ten carry 3.4%. The input for sequencing was PBMCs, taken after nivolumab (anti-PD-1) treatment. All receptors derive from a person between 35 and 79 years old with oral cavity squamous cell carcinoma.

The CDR3 DNA sequence: TGTGCCAGCAGCTTAGATTCCAATCAGCCCCAGCATTTT. It encodes CASSLDSNQPQHF. The V call is TRBV7-8, the J call TRBJ1-5; no firm D call. In germline, CDR1 is SGHVS, CDR2 FQNEAQ. Trimming removed 1 base from V and 3 bases from J, with 4 bases in between. The length of the CDR3 is 13 residues. The variable domain in full, with the rest retrieved from reference TRBV7-8 and TRBJ1-5, is GAGVSQSPRYKVAKRGQDVALRCDPISGHVSLFWYQQALGQGPEFLTYFQNEAQLDKSGLPSDRFFAERPEGSVSTLKIQRTQQEDSAVYLCASSLDSNQPQHFGDGTRLSIL.

The chain joins TRBV2 to TRBJ1-3; D unclear. CDR3 length equals 17 residues. Germline-derived CDR1 and CDR2 are SNHLY and FYNNEI. V was cut by 5 bases and J by 0 bases, with 17 bases left in between. The CDR3 protein is CASSQPLEVISGNTIYF. The CDR3 DNA sequence: TGTGCCAGCAGTCAGCCTTTGGAGGTTATCTCTGGAAACACCATATATTTT.

This chain connects TRBV2 to TRBJ1-5; D possibly corresponds to TRBD1 (5 bases). CDR1 SNHLY and CDR2 FYNNEI come from the germline V gene. Deletions cut 2 bases from V and 4 bases from J, with 12 bases between. The CDR3 sequence is 15 residues long. The CDR3 protein is CASSESAGLNQPQHF. CDR3 DNA: TGTGCCAGCAGTGAATCGGCAGGGCTGAATCAGCCCCAGCATTTT.

The rearrangement links TRBV5-6 to TRBJ1-5; the match to TRBD1 covers 9 bases. This CDR3 has 15 amino acids. The V segment lost 2 bases and the J segment 4 bases; nucleotides outside the gene matches: 4. CDR1 SGHDT and CDR2 YYEEEE come from the germline V gene. CDR3 sequence reads: CASSFRDRANQPQHF. Here the CDR3 DNA reads TGTGCCAGCAGCTTCCGGGACAGGGCGAATCAGCCCCAGCATTTT.

This chain links TRBV5-4 with TRBJ2-3, with 10 nucleotides matching TRBD2. The germline V gene has CDR1 SGHNT and CDR2 YYREEE (reference sequence). Unmatched junction bases numbered 8, after V lost 5 bases and J lost 2 bases. The CDR3 consists of 16 residues. This chain's CDR3 is CASRGLAGDPTDTQYF. CDR3 coding DNA: TGTGCCAGCAGGGGCCTAGCGGGAGACCCCACAGATACGCAGTATTTT.

The genes are TRBV12-5 and TRBJ2-3, with D possibly being TRBD1 (5 bases). The CDR3 is 13 amino acids. Trimming took off 5 bases at V and 2 bases at J, with 8 bases between the two ends. Germline CDR1 is LGHNT and CDR2 is FRNRAP. The CDR3 reads CASGQGNTDTQYF. In DNA form, the CDR3 reads TGTGCTAGTGGTCAGGGAAACACAGATACGCAGTATTTT.

The chain carries TRBV7-6 and TRBJ2-5; D remains ambiguous. CDR3 length: 13 amino acids. V lost 2 bases and J lost 5, with 9 bases in between. Germline CDR1 SGHVS, CDR2 FNYEAQ. The CDR3 reads CASSLIPRETQYF. CDR3 DNA sequence: TGTGCCAGCAGCTTAATTCCCCGCGAGACCCAGTACTTC.

This chain connects TRBV6-1 to TRBJ1-3; TRBD1 is a possible D gene (6 bases). Germline V lookup: CDR1 MNHNS, CDR2 SASEGT. The CDR3 runs 13 residues. The V end lost 7 bases, the J end lost 7 bases, and 14 bases lay between the germline ends. In DNA, the CDR3 is TGTGCCAGCACTTTAGGACAGTCGAACACCATATATTTT. The encoded protein is CASTLGQSNTIYF.

This clone was recorded a few times. The CDR3 protein is CASTPEGASTDTQYF. The CDR3 DNA reads as TGTGCCAGCACCCCTGAGGGGGCGAGCACAGATACGCAGTATTTT. V is TRBV9 and J is TRBJ2-3; 7 bases line up with TRBD1. J was trimmed by 0 bases and V by 6 bases; bases with no gene match: 7. This CDR3 contains 15 residues. CDR1 and CDR2 (germline): SGDLS, YYNGEE.

The J gene is TRBJ1-2, the V gene TRBV28; D gene ambiguous. Germline V lookup: CDR1 MDHEN, CDR2 SYDVKM. V lost 4 bases and J 4 bases, leaving 4 bases between the germline ends. This CDR3 region has 11 residues. The CDR3 DNA reads TGTGCCAGCAGTTCCTCCTATGGCTACACCTTC. Protein sequence: CASSSSYGYTF.

V is TRBV19 and J is TRBJ2-1; 8 nucleotides agree with TRBD1. V shed 3 bases and J 7 bases; nucleotides not matched to a gene: 11. The CDR3 totals 16 residues. CDR1 LNHDA and CDR2 SQIVND come from the germline V gene (reference sequence). CDR3 amino acids: CASSMGSGRGLNEQFF. Here the CDR3 DNA reads TGTGCCAGTAGTATGGGATCCGGCAGGGGGCTAAATGAGCAGTTCTTC.

This chain joins TRBV19 and TRBJ2-3; either TRBD1 or TRBD2 may fit D (5 bases each). V lost 6 bases, J lost 2 bases, and 15 bases lay in between. CDR1 and CDR2 (germline): LNHDA, SQIVND (reference sequence). This CDR3 is built from 15 residues. CDR3: CASRPRGTLTDTQYF. For the CDR3, the DNA is TGTGCCAGTAGGCCGCGAGGGACCCTCACAGATACGCAGTATTTT. Full variable domain (rest looked up from reference TRBV19 and TRBJ2-3): DGGITQSPKYLFRKEGQNVTLSCEQNLNHDAMYWYRQDPGQGLRLIYYSQIVNDFQKGDIAEGYSVSREKKESFPLTVTSAQKNPTAFYLCASRPRGTLTDTQYFGPGTRLTVL.

This chain links TRBV6-5 with TRBJ2-5; D possibly corresponds to TRBD1 (5 bases). The CDR3 extends over 15 amino acids. The V gene lost 3 bases and the J gene lost 1 base, with 12 bases spanning the gap. Germline V gene lookup returns CDR1 MNHEY and CDR2 SVGAGI. CDR3 in DNA: TGTGCCAGCAGTTATTATCAGGGATCCCAAGAGACCCAGTACTTC. Translating gives CASSYYQGSQETQYF.

This clone was seen more than once but under ten times. V usage is TRBV28 and J usage is TRBJ2-1; D gene uncertain. Germline values: CDR1 MDHEN, CDR2 SYDVKM. With 2 bases removed from V and 8 bases from J, the gap between germline ends came to 16 bases. The CDR3 extends over 15 amino acids. The chain's CDR3 is CASSLQTPSGDEQFF. CDR3 coding DNA: TGTGCCAGCAGTTTACAGACCCCCTCTGGGGATGAGCAGTTCTTC.

The chain joins TRBV5-1 to TRBJ2-7; 10 nucleotides match TRBD2. This CDR3 spans 15 amino acids. The ends lost 3 bases at V and 2 bases at J; junction bases unmatched: 5. Germline CDR1 SGHRS, CDR2 YFSETQ. The CDR3 is CASSSGLAKPYEQYF. Here the CDR3 DNA reads TGCGCCAGCAGCTCGGGACTAGCGAAGCCCTACGAGCAGTACTTC.

The gene calls are TRBV5-1 and TRBJ2-7; 8 bases are shared with TRBD2. V was pared by 0 bases and J by 5 bases, with 7 bases of the junction left unmatched. Germline lookup yields CDR1 SGHRS and CDR2 YFSETQ. The CDR3 has 15 amino acids. CDR3 residues: CASSLVGSGNNEQYF. The CDR3 region has the DNA TGCGCCAGCAGCTTGGTGGGTAGCGGGAACAACGAGCAGTACTTC.

The chain is built from TRBV30 and TRBJ1-5, with D tentatively TRBD1 (6 bases). This CDR3 contains 13 residues. The V gene's germline CDR1 is GTSNPN and CDR2 SVGIG (reference sequence). V was shortened by 3 bases and J by 3 bases, with 9 bases between the two germline ends. The CDR3: CAWSYRDNQPQHF. DNA of the CDR3: TGTGCCTGGAGCTACAGGGACAATCAGCCCCAGCATTTT.

V usage is TRBV27 and J usage is TRBJ2-3; 12 bases are a match to TRBD1. The germline V gene encodes CDR1 MNHEY and CDR2 SMNVEV (reference sequence). CDR3 size: 14 residues. Trimming cost V 5 bases and J 10 bases; bases outside gene matches: 7. The CDR3 reads CASSITGTGGAQYF. DNA of the CDR3: TGTGCCAGCAGTATCACCGGGACAGGGGGCGCGCAGTATTTT.

The V call is TRBV5-1, the J call TRBJ2-2; the D gene is possibly TRBD2 (6 bases). With 0 bases removed from V and 6 bases from J, the gap between germline ends came to 9 bases. This CDR3 spans 14 amino acids. From germline, CDR1 is SGHRS and CDR2 YFSETQ. Here the CDR3 reads CASSLGLDAGELFF. The DNA of the CDR3 is TGCGCCAGCAGCTTGGGACTAGACGCCGGGGAGCTGTTTTTT.

The gene calls are TRBV5-4 and TRBJ1-2; TRBD1 aligns across 11 bases. The CDR3 consists of 14 residues. V was clipped by 4 bases and J by 4 bases; unmatched bases: 3. From germline, CDR1 is SGHNT and CDR2 YYREEE (reference sequence). CDR3 region: CASSRDRGVYGYTF. The CDR3, as DNA: TGTGCCAGCAGCCGGGACAGGGGGGTCTATGGCTACACCTTC.

This clone has more than one count but fewer than ten. The rearrangement uses TRBV6-1 and TRBJ1-5; TRBD1 agrees at 7 bases. J was trimmed by 0 bases and V by 8 bases; bases with no gene match: 4. The CDR3 has 14 residues. From germline, CDR1 is MNHNS and CDR2 SASEGT. The CDR3 protein is CASVGQNSNQPQHF. The DNA for the CDR3 is TGTGCCAGCGTGGGACAGAATAGCAATCAGCCCCAGCATTTT.

V and J are TRBV6-1 and TRBJ2-5, with TRBD2 identical over 11 bases. J was trimmed by 1 base and V by 9 bases; bases with no gene match: 4. Germline lookup yields CDR1 MNHNS and CDR2 SASEGT. This CDR3 contains 14 residues. The CDR3 loop reads CASGLAGIQETQYF. The CDR3 DNA is TGTGCCAGTGGACTAGCGGGCATCCAAGAGACCCAGTACTTC.

V and J are TRBV28 and TRBJ1-4, with TRBD1 matching 7 bases. Germline V lookup: CDR1 MDHEN, CDR2 SYDVKM. CDR3 size: 14 residues. Trimming took 5 bases from V and 4 from J; bases not matched to a gene: 4. The DNA of the CDR3 is TGTGCCAGCAGTCCGACAGGGAATAATGAAAAACTGTTTTTT. This codes for CASSPTGNNEKLFF.

The rearrangement uses TRBV7-6 and TRBJ2-3; TRBD2 is a possible D gene (6 bases). V dropped 5 bases and J dropped 5 bases, with 8 bases sitting between them. Germline values: CDR1 SGHVS, CDR2 FNYEAQ. The CDR3 spans 12 residues. The CDR3: CASSPAGDTQYF. For the CDR3, the DNA is TGTGCCAGCAGCCCAGCGGGAGATACGCAGTATTTT.

The chain carries TRBV6-5 and TRBJ2-7, with D possibly being TRBD1 or TRBD2 (5 bases each). The CDR3 totals 14 residues. V lost 5 bases, J lost 3 bases, and 14 bases lay in between. CDR1 is MNHEY, CDR2 SVGAGI, per germline. CDR3 sequence: CASSPRDGGYEQYF. CDR3 nucleotides: TGTGCCAGCAGTCCCCGGGACGGCGGCTACGAGCAGTACTTC.